Detailed here is one TCR beta chain. It lacks a known antigen. No base quality values were provided; no much bigger clone lies one nucleotide off. The library came from the immunoSEQ multiplex PCR assay. A mixture of 60 forward primers for TCR Vbeta segments and 13 reverse primers for TCR Jbeta segments was used in the multiplex PCR. Amplification of the CDR3 region of rearranged TCR beta genes was performed with a multiplex PCR assay on genomic DNA. Amplified TCR beta libraries were sequenced as 87-base-pair reads on the Illumina HiSeq System. The paper's data handling went like this. A later analysis tallied around 87 million unique TCR beta chains across the 666 repertoires, and about 12 million of those chains were shared by two or more donors. Raw reads were error-corrected and collapsed into unique sequences with a nearest-neighbor algorithm that merged closely related sequences to remove PCR and sequencing errors. V, D and J gene segments were assigned by aligning CDR3 sequences to IMGT reference sequences. For a sequence to be retained, at least a six-nucleotide match to both a V gene segment and a J gene segment was required. Rearrangements were classified as productive when the CDR3 lacked stop codons and remained in frame with V and J, and all other rearrangements were classified as non-productive. CDR3 was defined by IMGT convention, running from the second conserved V-encoded cysteine to the conserved J-encoded phenylalanine. The earlier analysis of about 560 of the donors excluded any sequence lacking an unambiguous match to a single V gene segment. An earlier analysis of just under 600 of the donors called V segments functional above 56.7% productive rearrangements and segregating when the between-donor standard deviation exceeded 5%. To diagnose cytomegalovirus status from the catalog of TCR beta chain sequences, a statistical classification framework was built. A later analysis assigned V and J genes by comparing TCR nucleotide sequences with IMGT/GENE-DB human TR gene sequences. Using the TCRdist pipeline, a later analysis assigned CDR3 sequences along with most-parsimonious VDJ recombination scenarios. In a later analysis, every TCR beta chain was defined by the combination of its CDR3 amino acid sequence and its V-gene family, and reads without a unique V-gene family were dropped. As a way to deal with suspected cross-contamination and a sequencing artifact, a later analysis dropped 500 to 700 nucleotide sequences that were highly shared and had low generation probability. In a later analysis, a clonal expansion index was calculated for each public chain from normalized within-repertoire ranks of inferred template counts. In a later analysis, generation probabilities were computed with a VDJ recombination model fitted to out-of-frame rearrangements, and the resulting probabilities were checked against IGoR. A later analysis scored TCR-TCR, TCR-HLA and TCR-CMV co-occurrence with hypergeometric tests, applying a repertoire-size bias correction to TCR pairs. False discovery rates were estimated in a later analysis by permuting HLA or CMV assignments 20 times. In a later analysis, co-occurring TCRs were grouped using DBSCAN, with TCRdist sequence similarity added in when clustering inside HLA-allele-positive subsets. For co-occurrence clustering, repertoires with fewer than 30,000 or more than 120,000 public chains were excluded, along with roughly 5 repertoires with anomalous nucleotide sharing. This immuneACCESS table, as held by TCRdb, lists in-frame sequences with V and J called but not all clones. Of the missing ones, under half trace to an unresolved V gene in checked studies; the others have no known cause. That table gives V, J and clone size, and the DNA gave D and trimming. Within this sample are about 110,000 clones, with roughly 83% of them counted one time only. The ten largest clones take up 2.5% to 3% of the sample.

These data are taken from a study of cytomegalovirus exposure and HLA in healthy donors (dated by TCRdb to 2016 to 2017). For the wider study: An earlier analysis of fewer than 750 of the donors reported 250 to 300 Gb of sequence data and about 120 million unique TCR beta sequences obtained from some 170 million T cells. On average, 235,054 unique TCR beta nucleotide sequences were sequenced per donor among about 400 genotyped donors of the cohort, with roughly 18% of those sequences being non-productive. The study combined high-throughput TCR immunosequencing, statistical association of individual TCRs with disease status, and machine learning to predict cytomegalovirus infection status. The later analysis used no new phenotypic data to find candidate immune exposures, relying instead on TCR beta sequences and their occurrence across donors. Roughly 300 gigabases of sequencing data and around 88 million unique TCR sequences made up an early release that covered fewer than 650 HLA-typed donors. All discovery cohort repertoires had been generated on a single sequencing platform. Genome-wide SNP genotypes for about 65% of the 666 donors were used in a later genetic analysis, which treated that subset as a discovery cohort. The study aimed to test whether signatures of past pathogen exposure could be identified by cataloging public T cell receptors. Besides the first cohort of approximately 670 subjects, a separate validation cohort made up of over 100 different subjects was used. Roughly five DR-DQ haplotypes were handled as single units for association and clustering, since linkage in the cohort was strong. An earlier analysis of 587 of the donors used high-throughput TCR beta sequencing to judge whether each TCR beta V gene segment behaved as functional or pseudogenic. The genetic ancestry cluster associated with self-reported Caucasian donors included 81% of the 350 to 500 genotyped donors. The study used immunosequencing to profile the T cell repertoires of some 600 subjects and linked those repertoires to cytomegalovirus serostatus. Alongside the repertoire data, information on donor age, sex, ethnicity and CMV serostatus was compiled. Both class I and class II loci were covered by HLA typing, at four-digit resolution. Typing coverage varied by locus: roughly 629-630 donors for A, B, C, DRB1 and DQB1; more than 500 for DQA1; around 610 for DPA1; under 490 for DPB1. To study patterns of TCR occurrence, a later analysis re-analyzed previously published TCR beta repertoires from more than 550 donors and added high-resolution HLA genotyping. Study-wide conclusions, independent of this receptor: The only immune exposure information available for the cohort was CMV serostatus. Because HLA typing was unavailable for some donors at each locus, only the typed subset was used in association tests. Most TCR sequences were observed very rarely across donors, whereas some public TCRs were present in many individuals. According to a later analysis, parvovirus B19, influenza, CMV and Epstein-Barr virus appeared linked to several top co-occurrence clusters. A later analysis found that HLA-associated TCR beta chains were more clonally expanded and had lower generation probabilities than equally common non-associated chains. An earlier analysis of 587 of the donors showed that most TCR beta V segments appeared in productive rearrangements either about 87% or about 30% of the time, which broadly matched IMGT annotations. Correlated functional status among segregating V segments might reflect linkage disequilibrium, but an unknown experimental factor could not be ruled out. The study listed approximately 160 TCR beta chains as associated with cytomegalovirus. The cohort was sequenced for TCR beta chains only, and without alpha or paired-chain data the features that could be detected were limited. Sequencing depth was assumed to be roughly uniform across donors in the presence/absence analyses, though that assumption may not hold. Strong co-occurrence of HLA alleles, especially DR and DQ, made assigning TCR associations to individual alleles difficult. A later genetic analysis reported fewer N-insertions in productive TCRs among donors in an Asian-associated ancestry cluster than the roughly 700-donor mean. A later genetic analysis associated a missense DCLRE1C variant with V-gene and J-gene trimming of TCR beta chains, and an independent cohort replicated the association. The sequencing pipeline was judged likely to have produced a cluster of highly shared sequence variants as a technical artifact. Because counts were too low, under 20 rarely observed V segments, including chromosome 9 orphons, were left out of the earlier analysis of several hundred of the donors. A further reported finding was that TCR beta sequences accurately predicted the HLA-A and HLA-B alleles for most subjects in the first cohort. Specific HLA alleles were associated with 15,000 to 20,000 TCR beta sequences at a false discovery rate of 0.05 in a later analysis. The authors suggested that the approach could potentially be generalized to other disease states and immunological phenotypes. Cytomegalovirus status was reported to be diagnosed by the classifier with high specificity and sensitivity in both the original and validation cohorts. A later analysis found that most CMV-associated TCR beta chains appeared HLA-restricted, with HLA associations seemingly driven largely by CMV exposure. In a later analysis, the rate of TCR association differed among HLA loci, with DRB1 alleles having the most associated TCRs and HLA-C alleles having the fewest. Some IMGT-functional V segments, including TRBV6-2 and TRBV6-3, could not be distinguished by the 87-base-pair reads and were therefore excluded. In vitro tests confirmed that a few of the cytomegalovirus-associated TCR beta chains recognize cytomegalovirus antigens.

CDR1 MNHNY and CDR2 SVGAGI are derived from the germline V gene (reference sequence). Trimmed from V: 7 bases; trimmed from J: 4 bases; junction bases lacking a gene match: 7. Measured from the cysteine to the phenylalanine, the CDR3 is 14 residues long. CDR3 DNA is the only sequence kept; it has 42 bases, read in frame from the first base. In total, 500 to 700 healthy bone marrow donors made up the cohort. Cohort members were all nominally healthy when sampled, although unrecorded immune exposures were likely present. The donor tested CMV seropositive and was one of the 289 seropositive cohort members. A peripheral blood sample was provided by each donor, and peripheral blood mononuclear cells were used for TCR beta sequencing. Genomic DNA extraction from the blood cell samples was performed with the Qiagen DNeasy Blood Extraction Kit.

The sequenced material came from PBMCs. The TCR originated in a woman aged 18-29 years in good health and CMV-seropositive. The rearranged segments are TRBV6-6 and TRBJ1-5; 7 central nucleotides agree with TRBD1. The nucleotide sequence is TGTGCCAGCAAGAGTGACAGGGTAAATCAGCCCCAGCATTTT. The resulting protein is CASKSDRVNQPQHF.